Following are 16 T cell receptor beta chains from one sample sequenced in a study of blood T cell repertoires in COVID-19 (dated by TCRdb to 2018 to 2021). The protocol used for the library was the immunoSEQ multiplex PCR assay. Held by TCRdb, this immuneACCESS table contains in-frame sequences only and omits some clones. Under half of the omission traces to an unresolved V gene where checked; the cause of the rest is unknown. Recorded for this sample are 55,000 to 75,000 clones; around 81% of them occurred a single time. The ten most abundant clones make up about a tenth of the sample. The sample consisted of peripheral blood. Receptor source: a man of 80 years or more with COVID-19, enrolled during active disease.

The V and J genes are TRBV10-3 and TRBJ2-5, with 10 bases matching TRBD2. CDR1 and CDR2 from the germline V gene are ENHRY and SYGVKD. The CDR3 loop spans 16 amino acids. V dropped 0 bases and J dropped 2; count of bases not matched to a gene: 3. The CDR3 sequence: CAISESTSGKQETQYF. CDR3 DNA: TGTGCCATCAGTGAGTCAACTAGCGGGAAACAAGAGACCCAGTACTTC.

The rearrangement links TRBV7-2 to TRBJ2-5; possibly TRBD2 for D (6 bases). This CDR3 has 15 amino acids. The V and J ends lost 5 bases and 4 bases respectively, with 17 bases between them. Germline V gene data show CDR1 as SGHTA and CDR2 as FQGNSA. The CDR3 DNA is TGTGCCAGCAGCCTCAGACCGGGACTCCCAGAGACCCAGTACTTC. It yields the protein CASSLRPGLPETQYF.

This chain joins TRBV5-4 and TRBJ2-3; D perhaps matches TRBD1 (6 bases). CDR1 and CDR2 from the germline V gene are SGHNT and YYREEE (reference sequence). V was cut by 2 bases and J by 4 bases, with 11 bases left in between. The CDR3 has 14 residues. The CDR3 sequence is CASSFGGVADTQYF. Written as DNA, the CDR3 is TGTGCCAGCAGCTTTGGGGGCGTCGCAGATACGCAGTATTTT. The full variable domain, rest sourced from reference TRBV5-4 and TRBJ2-3, is ETGVTQSPTHLIKTRGQQVTLRCSSQSGHNTVSWYQQALGQGPQFIFQYYREEENGRGNFPPRFSGLQFPNYSSELNVNALELDDSALYLCASSFGGVADTQYFGPGTRLTVL.

The chain uses TRBV27 and TRBJ1-1, with unresolved D. The CDR3 extends over 13 amino acids. The germline V and J ends were trimmed by 2 bases and 10 bases, with 14 bases remaining between them. Germline V gives CDR1 MNHEY, CDR2 SMNVEV (reference sequence). The CDR3, as DNA: TGTGCCAGCAGTTTAAGGTCTGGTCGGGGAGCTTTCTTT. Translation: CASSLRSGRGAFF.

The CDR3 DNA follows: TGTGCCAGCAGCCCCGGAAGGGGTGGGGAAGGCTACACCTTC. Amino acids: CASSPGRGGEGYTF. V usage is TRBV7-2 and J usage is TRBJ1-2; D is possibly TRBD1 (5 bases). Trimming pared 5 bases from V and 8 bases from J, leaving 18 bases between. In germline, CDR1 is SGHTA, CDR2 FQGNSA. The CDR3 extends over 14 amino acids.

This clone was detected only a few times. The chain couples TRBV4-1 to TRBJ1-2, with TRBD1 as a possible D gene (6 bases). This CDR3 has 14 residues. Between the trimmed V and J ends, which lost 1 base and 8 bases, there was a span of 14 bases. The V gene's germline CDR1 is MGHRA and CDR2 YSYEKL. DNA of the CDR3: TGCGCCAGCAGCCAAGCAAGGGGGGGTTACGGCTACACCTTC. Its translation is CASSQARGGYGYTF.

The V gene is TRBV10-3, the J gene TRBJ2-1; D might be TRBD2 (5 bases). CDR1 and CDR2 from the germline V gene are ENHRY and SYGVKD. The CDR3 sequence is 13 residues long. Trimming shortened V by 4 bases and J by 5 bases, and 9 bases separated the two germline ends. The CDR3 region has the DNA TGTGCCATCAGTGGTGCCGGGGACAATGAGCAGTTCTTC. Translating gives CAISGAGDNEQFF.

The J gene is TRBJ2-1, the V gene TRBV6-2 or TRBV6-3, with 8 nucleotides matching TRBD2. Germline CDR1 MNHEY, CDR2 SVGEGT. V trimming: 5 bases; J trimming: 8 bases; junction bases outside the gene matches: 14. This CDR3 is 16 amino acids long. This CDR3 is CASSGVAGSYMDEQFF. The CDR3, as DNA: TGTGCCAGCAGTGGGGTAGCGGGGAGCTACATGGATGAGCAGTTCTTC.

This clone was recorded once. V is TRBV29-1 and J is TRBJ2-5; D unclear. V gave up 7 bases and J gave up 5 bases, with 17 bases separating them. Germline loops: CDR1 SQVTM, CDR2 ANQGSEA. The CDR3 contains 13 residues. The CDR3 DNA sequence: TGCAGCGCCTCGCCCCCCGGTTTGGAGACCCAGTACTTC. Residues: CSASPPGLETQYF.

DNA for the CDR3: TGCGCCAGCAGGGAGCCGGAAGGCACCATATATTTT. This codes for CASREPEGTIYF. The J gene is TRBJ1-3, the V gene TRBV5-1; D gene ambiguous. The germline V gene encodes CDR1 SGHRS and CDR2 YFSETQ. The CDR3 extends over 12 amino acids. Trimming cost V 5 bases and J 9 bases, with 12 bases left between them.

This sequence joins TRBV4-3 and TRBJ1-6; TRBD1 agrees at 9 bases. Trimming removed 0 bases from V and 9 bases from J; junction bases left unmatched: 15. Germline V gene lookup returns CDR1 LGHNA and CDR2 YSLEER. The CDR3 is made up of 19 amino acids. CDR3 coding DNA: TGCGCCAGCAGCCAAGATTGGGCACTGGGGGACAGGGAACCTTCACCCCTCCACTTT. Amino acid sequence: CASSQDWALGDREPSPLHF.

This clone has a single count. The rearrangement links TRBV5-8 to TRBJ1-5; TRBD1 is a possible D gene (5 bases). The V end was cut by 1 base, the J end by 9 bases, with 14 bases between. The CDR3 loop spans 14 amino acids. Germline assignment: CDR1 SGHTS and CDR2 YDEGEE. CDR3 region: CASSLRGSTGPQHF. The CDR3 DNA is TGTGCCAGCAGCTTGCGGGGGTCTACGGGGCCCCAGCATTTT.

The chain is built from TRBV4-1 and TRBJ2-7, with D tentatively TRBD1 (6 bases). CDR3 length: 16 residues. The germline V gene encodes CDR1 MGHRA and CDR2 YSYEKL. The V end was cut by 5 bases, the J end by 0 bases, with 17 bases between. The DNA for the CDR3 is TGCGCCAGCAGCGCAGAGGGGGACGGTAGCTCCTACGAGCAGTACTTC. This encodes CASSAEGDGSSYEQYF.

The V call is TRBV5-5, the J call TRBJ1-2; 7 nucleotides agree with TRBD1. The CDR3 loop spans 13 amino acids. V lost 0 bases to trimming and J lost 4 bases; unmatched junction nucleotides: 0. CDR1 is SGHKS and CDR2 is YYEKEE in the germline V gene (reference sequence). The CDR3 DNA reads TGTGCCAGCAGCTTGGACAGGGGCTATGGCTACACCTTC. It translates to CASSLDRGYGYTF. Combining the CDR3 with reference TRBV5-5 and TRBJ1-2 gives the whole variable domain DAGVTQSPTHLIKTRGQQVTLRCSPISGHKSVSWYQQVLGQGPQFIFQYYEKEERGRGNFPDRFSARQFPNYSSELNVNALLLGDSALYLCASSLDRGYGYTFGSGTRLTVV.

CDR3 in amino acids: CASSLGWRGTEAFF. CDR3 nucleotides: TGTGCCAGCAGCTTGGGGTGGAGGGGTACTGAAGCTTTCTTT. V is TRBV5-6 and J is TRBJ1-1; D perhaps matches TRBD1 (5 bases). V was shortened by 0 bases and J by 5 bases, with 11 bases between the two germline ends. The V gene's germline CDR1 is SGHDT and CDR2 YYEEEE. The CDR3 runs to 14 residues.

The chain couples TRBV15 to TRBJ2-5; TRBD2 matches 9 bases. V was pared by 1 base and J by 1 base, with 4 bases of the junction left unmatched. Germline CDR1 reads LNHNV; CDR2 reads YYDKDF (reference sequence). CDR3 length: 16 amino acids. The CDR3 loop is CATSRGSSGGQETQYF. The DNA for the CDR3 is TGTGCCACCAGCAGAGGTAGTAGCGGGGGCCAAGAGACCCAGTACTTC.